This TCR beta chain is drawn from a study of cytomegalovirus exposure and HLA in healthy donors. Overall study findings and caveats: It was in a later analysis that TCR association rates were seen to vary by HLA locus, highest for DRB1 and lowest for HLA-C. According to the study, around 150 TCR beta chains were cytomegalovirus-associated.

PCR primers comprised 60 Vbeta and 13 Jbeta primers. The method was immunoSEQ multiplex PCR; TCRdb's version includes in-frame clones alone and lacks a portion of them. In the table there are 55,000 to 70,000 clones, about two thirds of which are singletons. Trimming cost V 1 base and J 5 bases, with 11 bases left between them. There are 14 residues in the CDR3. Germline values: CDR1 SNHLY, CDR2 FYNNEI. In regard to this clone: No antigen is known for it.

The source material was PBMCs. This receptor was obtained from a woman aged 60-75 years in good health and CMV-seropositive. This chain uses TRBV2 with TRBJ1-1, with a possible D match to TRBD1 (6 bases). The CDR3 DNA is TGTGCCAGCAGTGAAGGGACAGCCCCGACTGAAGCTTTCTTT. Protein sequence: CASSEGTAPTEAFF. The whole variable domain, filled in from reference TRBV2 and TRBJ1-1, reads EPEVTQTPSHQVTQMGQEVILRCVPISNHLYFYWYRQILGQKVEFLVSFYNNEISEKSEIFDDQFSVERPDGSNFTLKIRSTKLEDSAMYFCASSEGTAPTEAFFGQGTRLTVV.